These 13 T cell receptor beta chains were sequenced from one sample in a study of OX40 agonist ivuxolimab in advanced cancers. Generated by immunoSEQ multiplex PCR, the TCRdb table keeps only in-frame clones and is missing some. The top ten clones hold 25% to 30% of a sample with under 25,000 clones, more than 65% of them seen once. Sequenced here: CD4+ or CD8+ T cells sorted from blood, sampled in a trial of the OX40 agonist ivuxolimab. The receptors were sampled from an adult with an advanced solid tumor such as melanoma, head and neck, liver or kidney cancer.

The chain joins TRBV14 to TRBJ1-2; TRBD1 might be the D (5 bases). This CDR3 comprises 14 residues. CDR1 and CDR2 (germline): SGHDN, FVKESK. V was cut by 4 bases and J by 4 bases, with 13 bases left in between. The CDR3 DNA reads TGTGCCAGCAGCCCCTTAGGGGACGCCTATGGCTACACCTTC. Protein product: CASSPLGDAYGYTF.

J is TRBJ2-7 and V is TRBV2; TRBD1 matches 9 bases. V dropped 5 bases and J dropped 6; count of bases not matched to a gene: 5. Germline CDR1 is SNHLY and CDR2 is FYNNEI. This CDR3 comprises 13 residues. The CDR3, as DNA: TGTGCCAGCAGTTGGACAGGGGCCATCGAGCAGTACTTC. Protein product: CASSWTGAIEQYF.

The gene calls are TRBV28 and TRBJ1-1; 9 bases fit TRBD1. Trimming cost V 3 bases and J 4 bases; bases outside gene matches: 3. Looked up from germline, CDR1 is MDHEN and CDR2 is SYDVKM. This CDR3 region has 14 residues. The CDR3 reads CASSLSTGGTEAFF. The CDR3, as DNA: TGTGCCAGCAGTTTGTCGACAGGGGGCACTGAAGCTTTCTTT.

The chain employs TRBV27 and TRBJ2-6; no firm D call. Germline assignment: CDR1 MNHEY and CDR2 SMNVEV (reference sequence). The CDR3 is made up of 13 amino acids. V gave up 3 bases and J gave up 1 base, with 1 base separating them. DNA for the CDR3: TGTGCCAGCAGTTTTTCTGGGGCCAACGTCCTGACTTTC. It translates to CASSFSGANVLTF.

The rearrangement uses TRBV28 and TRBJ2-1; 9 bases are a match to TRBD2. Germline CDR1 MDHEN, CDR2 SYDVKM. The ends lost 5 bases at V and 0 bases at J; junction bases unmatched: 5. This CDR3 contains 16 residues. CDR3 nucleotide sequence: TGTGCCAGCAGTGCCCTAGCGGGGAGCTCCTACAATGAGCAGTTCTTC. Its translation is CASSALAGSSYNEQFF.

The chain links TRBV6-6 to TRBJ2-3; 7 bases match TRBD2. This CDR3 spans 15 amino acids. V lost 2 bases to trimming and J lost 3 bases; unmatched junction nucleotides: 5. Germline V gene data show CDR1 as MNHNY and CDR2 as SVGAGI (reference sequence). The CDR3 region is CASSYGGGITDTQYF. DNA for the CDR3: TGTGCCAGCAGTTACGGGGGGGGGATAACAGATACGCAGTATTTT.

V and J are TRBV19 and TRBJ1-3, with TRBD1 identical over 8 bases. The germline V gene has CDR1 LNHDA and CDR2 SQIVND (reference sequence). The ends lost 3 bases at V and 4 bases at J; junction bases unmatched: 11. The CDR3 has 17 amino acids. The CDR3 reads CASSMEAGTGKGNTIYF. The CDR3 bases are TGTGCCAGTAGTATGGAAGCCGGGACAGGAAAAGGAAACACCATATATTTT.

This rearrangement joins TRBV28 to TRBJ2-7; 9 nucleotides match TRBD1. The CDR3 length is 15 residues. V shed 5 bases and J 3 bases; nucleotides not matched to a gene: 8. The germline gives CDR1 MDHEN, CDR2 SYDVKM. The DNA for the CDR3 is TGTGCCAGCAGTCCACAGACAGGGGGTAACTACGAGCAGTACTTC. This codes for CASSPQTGGNYEQYF.

CDR3 sequence reads: CASSQGGTGSYEQYF. The DNA for the CDR3 is TGCGCCAGCAGCCAGGGGGGGACAGGGTCCTACGAGCAGTACTTC. J is TRBJ2-7 and V is TRBV4-1; 9 bases agree with TRBD1. V was pared by 3 bases and J by 1 base, with 4 bases of the junction left unmatched. This CDR3 comprises 15 residues. Germline V gene sequence: CDR1 MGHRA, CDR2 YSYEKL.

The chain has TRBV5-1 and TRBJ2-5; D may be TRBD2 (5 bases). Germline assignment: CDR1 SGHRS and CDR2 YFSETQ. The CDR3 spans 15 residues. Trimming took 1 base from V and 4 from J, leaving 14 bases between them. The CDR3 DNA follows: TGCGCCAGCAGCTTGTTTCCGGGGTCTGGAGAGACCCAGTACTTC. This gives the protein CASSLFPGSGETQYF.

V and J are TRBV4-1 and TRBJ2-4, with TRBD2 matching 8 bases. The CDR3 consists of 18 residues. CDR1 is MGHRA, CDR2 YSYEKL, per germline. V lost 4 bases, J lost 7 bases, and 18 bases stayed unmatched. In DNA form, the CDR3 reads TGCGCCAGCAGCCTGAGACCAGGCCTAGCGGGCCCAGGGAACATTCAGTACTTC. Its translation is CASSLRPGLAGPGNIQYF.

The rearrangement joins TRBV9 to TRBJ2-5, with 10 bases aligning to TRBD2. V dropped 2 bases and J dropped 5; count of bases not matched to a gene: 6. The CDR3 spans 15 residues. The germline V gene encodes CDR1 SGDLS and CDR2 YYNGEE. The CDR3 protein is CASSVGLAEDETQYF. Here the CDR3 DNA reads TGTGCCAGCAGCGTCGGACTAGCGGAGGATGAGACCCAGTACTTC.

V gene TRBV9 combines with J gene TRBJ2-3; D unresolved. Per the germline V gene, CDR1 is SGDLS and CDR2 is YYNGEE. This CDR3 region has 16 residues. Trimming cost V 4 bases and J 0 bases, with 15 bases left between them. The CDR3 DNA follows: TGTGCCAGCAGCCCATTGATGGTGGCTAGCACAGATACGCAGTATTTT. Protein product: CASSPLMVASTDTQYF.